The 30 T cell receptor beta chains below come from one sample, sequenced in a study of blood T cell repertoires in COVID-19. Generated by immunoSEQ multiplex PCR, the TCRdb table keeps only in-frame clones and is missing some. The data contain about 240,000 clones, about 83% of them singletons. Input material: peripheral blood. The source of these receptors is a man aged 25-45 years who had recovered from COVID-19.

The genes are TRBV19 and TRBJ1-1; TRBD1 matches 9 bases. In germline, CDR1 is LNHDA, CDR2 SQIVND (reference sequence). V was clipped by 5 bases and J by 3 bases; unmatched bases: 10. CDR3 length: 16 residues. The CDR3 loop reads CASSSWTGAGDTEAFF. The CDR3 bases are TGTGCCAGTAGTTCCTGGACAGGGGCCGGGGACACTGAAGCTTTCTTT.

V usage is TRBV28 and J usage is TRBJ1-2; no firm D call. Trimming took 2 bases from V and 5 from J, leaving 15 bases between them. Germline V CDR1 and CDR2: MDHEN, SYDVKM. CDR3 size: 15 residues. CDR3 DNA: TGTGCCAGCAGTTTAGGATCATGGGAGAAATATGGCTACACCTTC. Its protein product is CASSLGSWEKYGYTF.

V and J are TRBV7-8 and TRBJ1-5, with TRBD1 as a possible D gene (6 bases). The CDR3 is made up of 15 amino acids. Germline CDR1 reads SGHVS; CDR2 reads FQNEAQ. V was shortened by 8 bases and J by 6 bases, with 20 bases between the two germline ends. Here the CDR3 DNA reads TGTGCCAGCGGAAAGATGTACAGGGAGAGTCAGCCCCAGCATTTT. Translation gives CASGKMYRESQPQHF.

Many counts were recorded for this clone. V usage is TRBV9 and J usage is TRBJ1-5, with 7 bases that match TRBD1. The V segment lost 3 bases and the J segment 3 bases; nucleotides outside the gene matches: 6. Germline CDR1 and CDR2: SGDLS and YYNGEE. The CDR3 sequence is 15 residues long. The CDR3, as DNA: TGTGCCAGCAGCGAGGGGGCAGGGGTCAATCAGCCCCAGCATTTT. It yields the protein CASSEGAGVNQPQHF.

The J gene is TRBJ2-3, the V gene TRBV10-3; 12 bases line up with TRBD2. V shed 10 bases, J shed 6 bases, and the junction held 8 bases outside the gene matches. In germline, CDR1 is ENHRY, CDR2 SYGVKD. The CDR3 loop spans 14 amino acids. CDR3 sequence: CATKTSGGTDTQYF. CDR3 bases: TGTGCCACCAAAACTAGCGGGGGGACTGATACGCAGTATTTT.

DNA of the CDR3: TGTGCCGGCTCAGATGGGAACACTGAAGCTTTCTTT. This sequence encodes CAGSDGNTEAFF. V is TRBV6-5 and J is TRBJ1-1; D gene ambiguous. Trimming pared 11 bases from V and 1 base from J, leaving 11 bases between. The CDR3 loop spans 12 amino acids. The germline gives CDR1 MNHEY, CDR2 SVGAGI.

The chain employs TRBV7-9 and TRBJ2-3; TRBD2 matches at 10 bases. Trimming cost V 11 bases and J 4 bases; bases outside gene matches: 9. Germline V gives CDR1 SEHNR, CDR2 FQNEAQ (reference sequence). CDR3 size: 14 residues. The CDR3 DNA is TGTGCCGGAGCGGGGGGGCTGGAGGCAGATACGCAGTATTTT. Protein product: CAGAGGLEADTQYF.

This chain uses TRBV27 with TRBJ2-1; 8 bases are shared with TRBD2. Trimming at V came to 2 bases and at J to 10 bases, leaving 10 bases not matched to a gene. The CDR3 contains 15 residues. CDR1 is MNHEY, CDR2 SMNVEV, per germline (reference sequence). Written as DNA, the CDR3 is TGTGCCAGCAGTTTAACCGGGGGGGGCCACCCAGAGCAGTTCTTC. Amino acid sequence: CASSLTGGGHPEQFF.

The V call is TRBV7-6, the J call TRBJ2-1, with 9 bases matching TRBD1. V dropped 2 bases and J dropped 4; count of bases not matched to a gene: 12. This CDR3 is 18 amino acids long. Germline V gives CDR1 SGHVS, CDR2 FNYEAQ. The CDR3 reads CASSLRVRPGQGYNEQFF. The CDR3 nucleotides read TGTGCCAGCAGCTTAAGGGTCCGACCGGGACAGGGTTACAATGAGCAGTTCTTC.

This chain uses TRBV19 with TRBJ1-5; 7 bases agree with TRBD1. Germline V CDR1 and CDR2: LNHDA, SQIVND (reference sequence). With V trimmed by 4 bases and J by 6 bases, 9 bases remained unmatched. This CDR3 has 15 residues. CDR3 amino acids: CASSRETGVGQPQHF. The CDR3 bases are TGTGCCAGTAGTAGAGAAACAGGGGTAGGTCAGCCCCAGCATTTT.

The CDR3 bases are TGTGCCAGCAGCTTAGCGCGTGTGACAGGGATTTGGACCCAGCATTTT. Translated: CASSLARVTGIWTQHF. J is TRBJ1-5 and V is TRBV7-9; TRBD1 matches 7 bases. The germline V gene has CDR1 SEHNR and CDR2 FQNEAQ (reference sequence). The CDR3 length is 16 residues. Losses at the gene ends were 0 bases for V and 11 bases for J; bases not matched to a gene: 13.

The genes are TRBV6-6 and TRBJ2-2; D unclear. Trimming removed 0 bases at V and 5 bases at J, with 10 bases between. The CDR3 runs 15 residues. The germline gives CDR1 MNHNY, CDR2 SVGAGI (reference sequence). The CDR3 region has the DNA TGTGCCAGCAGTTACTCGCCAGGCCCGACCGGGGAGCTGTTTTTT. Translated, it gives CASSYSPGPTGELFF.

A single count supports this clone. This rearrangement joins TRBV29-1 to TRBJ1-5; D is ambiguous. V dropped 5 bases and J dropped 5 bases, with 13 bases sitting between them. Germline V gives CDR1 SQVTM, CDR2 ANQGSEA. The CDR3 is 13 amino acids. The CDR3: CSVQLGRDQPQHF. The CDR3 coding sequence is TGCAGCGTTCAACTGGGTCGGGATCAGCCCCAGCATTTT.

The chain links TRBV29-1 to TRBJ2-7, with TRBD1 identical over 9 bases. From germline, CDR1 is SQVTM and CDR2 ANQGSEA. After removal of 6 bases from V and 2 bases from J, the junction contained 5 bases not matched to a gene. This CDR3 spans 13 amino acids. DNA for the CDR3: TGCAGCGTCCGGACAGGGGTTGCCTACGAGCAGTACTTC. It specifies CSVRTGVAYEQYF.

The chain is built from TRBV4-2 and TRBJ1-1; 7 bases align to TRBD1. Germline V gene data show CDR1 as LGHNA and CDR2 as YNFKEQ. This CDR3 spans 15 amino acids. V trimming: 4 bases; J trimming: 1 base; junction bases outside the gene matches: 6. CDR3 residues: CASSPYGTANTEAFF. The CDR3 nucleotides read TGTGCCAGCAGCCCTTACGGGACAGCGAACACTGAAGCTTTCTTT.

V is TRBV2 and J is TRBJ2-7; maybe TRBD1 (6 bases). The V gene lost 0 bases and the J gene lost 3 bases, with 12 bases spanning the gap. The CDR3 is 15 residues long. CDR1 and CDR2 (germline): SNHLY, FYNNEI. CDR3 nucleotide sequence: TGTGCCAGCAGTGAAGCGCCTGGGACACACTACGAGCAGTACGTC. Its protein product is CASSEAPGTHYEQYV.

V gene TRBV12-3 or TRBV12-4 combines with J gene TRBJ2-5, with TRBD2 identical over 8 bases. V trimming: 6 bases; J trimming: 5 bases; junction bases outside the gene matches: 2. This CDR3 spans 12 amino acids. The CDR3 DNA reads as TGTGCCAGCAGCGGACTAGCTGAGACCCAGTACTTC. Its protein product is CASSGLAETQYF.

The V and J genes are TRBV9 and TRBJ1-5, with a tentative D call TRBD1 (6 bases). With 2 bases removed from V and 2 bases from J, the gap between germline ends came to 11 bases. The CDR3 consists of 15 residues. Germline CDR1 is SGDLS and CDR2 is YYNGEE. CDR3 nucleotide sequence: TGTGCCAGCAGCGTGGGGGCAGGTCGCAATCAGCCCCAGCATTTT. Its protein product is CASSVGAGRNQPQHF.

The genes are TRBV21-1 and TRBJ1-2; the listed D gene, TRBD1, was not tested against the DNA. TRBV21-1 is labeled a pseudogene. The CDR3 has 12 amino acids. The CDR3 nucleotides read TGTGCCAGCCAGGGGCCTGCTTATGGCTACACCTTC. Protein: CASQGPAYGYTF.

The genes are TRBV18 and TRBJ1-5; 7 bases match TRBD1. CDR3 size: 15 residues. With V trimmed by 1 base and J by 2 bases, 2 bases remained unmatched. Germline CDR1 is KGHSH and CDR2 is LQKENI. The chain's CDR3 is CASSPRQGGNQPQHF. The CDR3 nucleotides are TGTGCCAGCTCACCACGGCAGGGGGGCAATCAGCCCCAGCATTTT.

The chain has TRBV15 and TRBJ2-7; 7 bases map to TRBD1. This CDR3 comprises 15 residues. V shed 3 bases, J shed 3 bases, and the junction held 8 bases outside the gene matches. The germline V gene has CDR1 LNHNV and CDR2 YYDKDF (reference sequence). The CDR3 nucleotides read TGTGCCACCAGCAGTAACCTGGACAGGATCTACGAGCAGTACGTC. As protein: CATSSNLDRIYEQYV.

This rearrangement joins TRBV5-3 to TRBJ2-1; TRBD2 matches 8 bases. TRBV5-3 carries the ORF label, with uncertain function. The V and J ends lost 4 bases and 3 bases, in that order; junction bases with no gene match: 6. The CDR3 contains 15 residues. The CDR3 sequence: CARSQNAGGYNEQFF. The CDR3, as DNA: TGTGCCAGAAGCCAAAACGCGGGGGGCTACAATGAGCAGTTCTTC.

This clone was seen just once. V gene TRBV5-6 combines with J gene TRBJ2-7; 11 bases fit TRBD2. Per germline, CDR1 SGHDT and CDR2 YYEEEE. CDR3 length: 16 amino acids. The V gene end was trimmed by 1 base and the J gene end by 4 bases; junction bases not matched to a gene: 7. The CDR3 here is CASSLLAGGSGYEQYF. The CDR3 DNA reads as TGTGCCAGCAGCTTGCTAGCGGGGGGCAGCGGATACGAGCAGTACTTC.

In its sample, this clone was seen once. The rearrangement uses TRBV7-9 and TRBJ2-5; D possibly corresponds to TRBD2 (6 bases). The CDR3 runs 13 residues. Germline CDR1 SEHNR, CDR2 FQNEAQ (reference sequence). V lost 3 bases, J lost 11 bases, and 16 bases lay in between. CDR3 region: CASSLDPRGQQYF. The CDR3 DNA follows: TGTGCCAGCAGCTTGGACCCGCGGGGCCAACAGTACTTC.

The rearrangement uses TRBV28 and TRBJ1-1; 10 nucleotides agree with TRBD1. V trimming: 6 bases; J trimming: 5 bases; junction bases outside the gene matches: 6. CDR1 MDHEN and CDR2 SYDVKM come from the germline V gene. CDR3 length: 14 residues. The CDR3 coding sequence is TGTGCCAGCAGACGGGGACAGGGGCGAACTGAAGCTTTCTTT. Protein sequence: CASRRGQGRTEAFF.

J is TRBJ2-7 and V is TRBV28, with D uncertain. The CDR3 is made up of 15 amino acids. V gave up 4 bases and J gave up 5 bases, with 18 bases separating them. The germline V gene encodes CDR1 MDHEN and CDR2 SYDVKM. CDR3 in amino acids: CASSSRSQSTDEQYF. The CDR3 DNA sequence: TGTGCCAGCAGTTCCCGCTCTCAAAGCACGGACGAGCAGTACTTC.

CDR3 amino acids: CASSYGTQPNTEAFF. DNA of the CDR3: TGTGCCAGCAGTTACGGGACACAACCGAACACTGAAGCTTTCTTT. V gene TRBV6-5 combines with J gene TRBJ1-1; D is possibly TRBD1 (6 bases). The CDR3 loop spans 15 amino acids. Germline assignment: CDR1 MNHEY and CDR2 SVGAGI. The ends were cut back, 2 bases at V and 1 base at J, with 11 bases in the middle.

The V gene is TRBV6-5, the J gene TRBJ2-7; weak D call: TRBD2 (6 bases). Germline V lookup: CDR1 MNHEY, CDR2 SVGAGI. This CDR3 is built from 14 residues. Written as DNA, the CDR3 is TGTGCTTCTACTCGCGGGGACCGCACCTACGAGCAGTACGTC. Its protein is CASTRGDRTYEQYV.

The V call is TRBV9, the J call TRBJ1-5, with TRBD1 matching over 7 bases. The CDR3 sequence is 14 residues long. Germline-derived CDR1 and CDR2 are SGDLS and YYNGEE. V lost 9 bases and J lost 3; bases outside the gene matches: 9. The CDR3 nucleotides are TGTGCCATCCCGCCAGGGGGGTACAATCAGCCCCAGCATTTT. Its protein is CAIPPGGYNQPQHF.

The rearrangement joins TRBV6-7 to TRBJ2-5, with 15 bases that match TRBD2. TRBV6-7 is given ORF status, its function remaining uncertain. The trim removed 6 bases at V and 0 bases at J, leaving 8 bases unmatched. The CDR3 is made up of 18 amino acids. As DNA, the CDR3 is TGTGCCAGCAGGCGGACTAGCGGGGGGGATACGTACCAAGAGACCCAGTACTTC. Protein: CASRRTSGGDTYQETQYF.